A single sample gave rise to the 7 T cell receptor beta chains below, sequenced in a study of T-cell memory formation after mild COVID-19. TCRdb ran MiXCR on the 5' RACE reads and lists one entry per CDR3 protein. The table shows tens of thousands of distinct CDR3 sequences, with 9% to 9.5% occurring only once. The sample consisted of PBMCs or a T cell subset sorted from them (not recorded which). The source of these receptors is a man between 18 and 29 years old who had mild COVID-19 (a few samples of this study predate the infection). Cell type and time point are not known.

The table lists this clonotype with a few counts. The chain is built from TRBV4-1 and TRBJ2-5; TRBD2 agrees at 10 bases. The CDR3 sequence is 16 residues long. Germline values: CDR1 MGHRA, CDR2 YSYEKL. The V gene end was trimmed by 0 bases and the J gene end by 4 bases; junction bases not matched to a gene: 5. The DNA of the CDR3 is TGCGCCAGCAGCCAAGACGAGACTAGCGGGCGAGAGACCCAGTACTTC. Amino acids: CASSQDETSGRETQYF.

The rearrangement joins TRBV5-1 to TRBJ2-1; 13 bases align to TRBD2. V trimming: 0 bases; J trimming: 0 bases; junction bases outside the gene matches: 6. This CDR3 comprises 19 residues. Germline loops: CDR1 SGHRS, CDR2 YFSETQ. CDR3 amino acids: CASSLGFTSGGGSYNEQFF. The CDR3 DNA reads as TGCGCCAGCAGCTTGGGATTTACTAGCGGGGGGGGCTCCTACAATGAGCAGTTCTTC.

The rearrangement uses TRBV18 and TRBJ1-6, with a tentative D call TRBD1 (5 bases). CDR3 size: 15 residues. Trimming stripped 6 bases from V and 8 bases from J, with 17 bases between. Germline V CDR1 and CDR2: KGHSH, LQKENI. The CDR3 is CASSPRGVLHSPLHF. In DNA, the CDR3 is TGTGCCAGCTCCCCAAGGGGCGTTTTACATTCACCCCTCCACTTT.

This clonotype turned up a few times. The chain is built from TRBV7-2 and TRBJ2-7; TRBD1 agrees at 10 bases. V shed 1 base and J 7 bases; nucleotides not matched to a gene: 4. CDR3 length: 14 residues. CDR1 is SGHTA, CDR2 FQGNSA, per germline. In nucleotides, the CDR3 is TGTGCCAGCAGCTTAGGACAGGGGGCAGGTGAGCAGTACTTC. Protein product: CASSLGQGAGEQYF. Supplemented by reference TRBV7-2 and TRBJ2-7, the full variable domain reads GAGVSQSPSNKVTEKGKDVELRCDPISGHTALYWYRQSLGQGLEFLIYFQGNSAPDKSGLPSDRFSAERTGGSVSTLTIQRTQQEDSAVYLCASSLGQGAGEQYFGPGTRLTVT.

This clonotype was counted at least ten times. This chain joins TRBV7-2 and TRBJ1-1; D is uncertain. The germline V and J ends were trimmed by 7 bases and 1 base, with 10 bases remaining between them. The length of the CDR3 is 13 residues. Germline CDR1 and CDR2: SGHTA and FQGNSA. DNA for the CDR3: TGTGCCAGCACCCCCCAACAGAACACTGAAGCTTTCTTT. Translating gives CASTPQQNTEAFF.

This clonotype was seen a few times. The chain uses TRBV6-8 and TRBJ1-1, with unresolved D. With 5 bases removed from V and 3 bases from J, the gap between germline ends came to 13 bases. Germline V gene lookup returns CDR1 MNHGY and CDR2 SAAAGT. This CDR3 contains 14 residues. The CDR3 spells CASSPTGGDTEAFF. The CDR3 DNA follows: TGTGCCAGCAGTCCCACCGGTGGGGACACTGAAGCTTTCTTT.

This clonotype was found a few times. This chain connects TRBV12-3 or TRBV12-4 to TRBJ1-5, with 8 positions matching TRBD1. The CDR3 runs to 15 residues. V lost 5 bases and J lost 3; bases outside the gene matches: 6. CDR3 nucleotide sequence: TGTGCCAGCAGTCTCCAGGGACAGGACAATCAGCCCCAGCATTTT. Translation: CASSLQGQDNQPQHF.